This TCR beta chain was sequenced in a study of blood T cells in healthy people across ages. Study-wide results and caveats: Strong correlation was found linking TCR beta diversity to naive T cell percentage. Diversity was higher, and naive CD4+ cells more numerous, in long-lived donors than in aged donors.

As concerns this clonotype: Its antigen is not known.

Germline lookup yields CDR1 MNHEY and CDR2 SMNVEV (reference sequence). Trimming removed 3 bases at V and 7 bases at J, with 12 bases between. This CDR3 region has 13 residues. Together with a sample-barcoded 5' primer, a J-beta primer mix was included in a second PCR lasting about 6 to 11 cycles. Every sample produced at least 2.5 million CDR3-containing paired-end reads. TCRdb recomputed calls from the 5' RACE reads with MiXCR, one row per CDR3 protein. The sample lists about 400,000 distinct CDR3 sequences; more than 45% were seen once. The V gene is TRBV27, the J gene TRBJ2-5; possibly TRBD1 for D (8 bases). Material for sequencing was blood. This receptor was taken from a man aged 55-75 years in good health. The CDR3, as DNA: TGTGCCAGCAGTTTGACAGGGGAGGGGACCCAGTACTTC. Its translation is CASSLTGEGTQYF.